Described below is a single T cell receptor (beta chain) sequence and its context. Its antigen is undetermined. Method: immunoSEQ multiplex PCR; TCRdb's copy keeps in-frame clones and lacks some. The table records millions of clones, around 93% of them present only once. The CDR3 has 15 amino acids. CDR1 and CDR2 from the germline V gene are SGHNT and YYREEE (reference sequence). V gave up 3 bases and J gave up 2 bases; unmatched junction bases: 6. This record comes from a study of shared clonotypes between healthy human individuals. CD45RO-negative cells were positively selected for CCR7, leaving out terminally differentiated effector memory CD45RA+ cells. All the donors were Caucasian adults who lived in Nashville, Tennessee. Study conclusions and caveats: Across subsets, estimated richness was generally greater for naive than for memory populations.

The gene calls are TRBV5-4 and TRBJ2-3, with 7 bases that match TRBD2. The specimen was naive CD8+ T cells from PBMCs. The receptor comes from a man younger than 35 in good health. Some clones in this sample may be carry-over from other donors' samples. CDR3 sequence reads: CASSSRDYNTDTQYF. DNA for the CDR3: TGTGCCAGCAGCTCCCGGGACTACAACACAGATACGCAGTATTTT.